The T cell receptor beta chain described here comes from a study of Graves' ophthalmopathy and Graves' hyperthyroidism. To note about this clonotype: Its specificity is unknown.

CDR3 regions of TCR beta were amplified from RNA transcripts. RT-PCR in the first round used HTBI primers; a second-round multiplex PCR followed. TCRdb re-called the multiplex PCR reads with MiXCR, one entry per CDR3 protein. In the table there are about 740,000 distinct CDR3 sequences, around 40% of which are singletons. The study, taken as a whole, reports: Using 13 signatures, a model distinguished ophthalmopathy from stable hyperthyroidism, reaching about 89% sensitivity and 81.08% specificity.

Pregnant or lactating patients and those with other autoimmune diseases or uncontrolled infections were excluded. The CDR3 consists of 15 residues. Germline-derived CDR1 and CDR2 are SGHTA and FQGTGA. The V gene lost 1 base and the J gene lost 0 bases, with 8 bases spanning the gap. The TCR comes from an adult man with Graves' ophthalmopathy. Input material: peripheral blood. This chain uses TRBV7-3 with TRBJ2-3; D is ambiguous. CDR3 amino acids: CASSLSPQSTDTQYF. The CDR3 bases are TGTGCCAGCAGCTTAAGCCCCCAGAGCACAGATACGCAGTATTTT.